The 25 T cell receptor beta chains below come from one sample, sequenced in a study of blood T cell repertoires in COVID-19. Data came from immunoSEQ multiplex PCR; TCRdb stores just in-frame clones and leaves some out. The sample includes about 290,000 clones, 89% of them seen just once. Sequenced sample: PBMCs or T cells enriched from blood (not recorded which). The receptors here all came from a middle-aged woman who had recovered from COVID-19.

This clone was counted between two and nine times. The V call is TRBV18, the J call TRBJ1-2, with D possibly being TRBD1 (5 bases). Germline loops: CDR1 KGHSH, CDR2 LQKENI. The CDR3 loop spans 12 amino acids. Trimming removed 5 bases at V and 5 bases at J, with 9 bases between. The CDR3 region is CASSDSSYGYTF. For the CDR3, the DNA is TGTGCCAGCTCAGACAGCAGTTATGGCTACACCTTC. Full variable domain (outside the CDR3, taken from reference TRBV18 and TRBJ1-2): NAGVMQNPRHLVRRRGQEARLRCSPMKGHSHVYWYRQLPEEGLKFMVYLQKENIIDESGMPKERFSAEFPKEGPSILRIQQVVRGDSAAYFCASSDSSYGYTFGSGTRLTVV.

The V gene is TRBV4-1, the J gene TRBJ2-1; 14 bases align to TRBD2. Unmatched junction bases numbered 14, after V lost 3 bases and J lost 4 bases. This CDR3 has 20 amino acids. Germline assignment: CDR1 MGHRA and CDR2 YSYEKL. In DNA, the CDR3 is TGCGCCAGCAGCCAGGAGGGGCAGGGACTAGCGGGGGCCAGATACAATGAGCAGTTCTTC. This codes for CASSQEGQGLAGARYNEQFF.

The rearrangement uses TRBV11-3 and TRBJ2-1, with TRBD2 matching 7 bases. V was pared by 0 bases and J by 1 base, with 6 bases of the junction left unmatched. This CDR3 has 17 residues. Germline CDR1 SGHNT, CDR2 YENEEA. CDR3 sequence reads: CASSLDSWGGSYNEQFF. DNA of the CDR3: TGTGCCAGCAGCTTAGACTCCTGGGGGGGGTCCTACAATGAGCAGTTCTTC.

This clone is a singleton in its sample. This chain uses TRBV6-5 with TRBJ1-3; no clear D. Germline V lookup: CDR1 MNHEY, CDR2 SVGAGI. This CDR3 region has 12 residues. V was clipped by 11 bases and J by 0 bases, with 8 bases between them. CDR3 protein: CAAGSSGNTIYF. In DNA, the CDR3 is TGTGCCGCGGGTAGCTCTGGAAACACCATATATTTT.

V usage is TRBV5-1 and J usage is TRBJ2-2; a possible D gene is TRBD1 (6 bases). V was cut by 7 bases and J by 0 bases, with 13 bases left in between. The CDR3 extends over 15 amino acids. The germline gives CDR1 SGHRS, CDR2 YFSETQ. CDR3 region: CASFRDRPNTGELFF. The CDR3 nucleotides are TGCGCCAGCTTTCGAGACAGGCCGAACACCGGGGAGCTGTTTTTT. The entire variable domain, with the rest obtained from reference TRBV5-1 and TRBJ2-2, is as follows: KAGVTQTPRYLIKTRGQQVTLSCSPISGHRSVSWYQQTPGQGLQFLFEYFSETQRNKGNFPGRFSGRQFSNSRSEMNVSTLELGDSALYLCASFRDRPNTGELFFGEGSRLTVL.

The chain uses TRBV2 and TRBJ1-6; D uncertain. Germline CDR1 and CDR2: SNHLY and FYNNEI. This CDR3 has 15 residues. The V end was cut by 4 bases, the J end by 6 bases, with 13 bases between. The CDR3 nucleotides are TGTGCCAGCAGTGGTAATCAGAGGCTTAATTCACCCCTCCACTTT. Its translation is CASSGNQRLNSPLHF.

The rearrangement joins TRBV12-3 or TRBV12-4 to TRBJ1-1, with 8 bases aligning to TRBD1. V lost 6 bases and J lost 3; bases outside the gene matches: 3. The CDR3 covers 13 residues. CDR3 protein: CASSQGAHTEAFF. CDR3 DNA: TGTGCCAGCAGCCAGGGGGCGCACACTGAAGCTTTCTTT.

The chain carries TRBV27 and TRBJ2-7; 7 bases match TRBD2. J lost 7 bases, V lost 3 bases, and 6 bases had no gene match. The length of the CDR3 is 13 residues. Germline CDR1 is MNHEY and CDR2 is SMNVEV (reference sequence). CDR3 in amino acids: CASSFKRGGEQYF. DNA of the CDR3: TGTGCCAGCAGTTTTAAGCGGGGTGGAGAGCAGTACTTC.

The rearrangement joins TRBV7-8 to TRBJ2-7; TRBD1 is a possible D gene (6 bases). Deletions cut 7 bases from V and 3 bases from J, with 13 bases between. The CDR3 loop spans 13 amino acids. Germline V gives CDR1 SGHVS, CDR2 FQNEAQ. The CDR3 loop is CASNSRGHYEQYF. The CDR3 DNA reads as TGTGCCAGCAACTCCCGGGGACACTACGAGCAGTACTTC.

This clone was seen only once. The chain links TRBV9 to TRBJ2-1; D gene uncertain. The CDR3 covers 14 residues. Looked up from germline, CDR1 is SGDLS and CDR2 is YYNGEE. V was cut by 0 bases and J by 6 bases, with 10 bases left in between. The CDR3 spells CASSVVAITNEQFF. CDR3 sequence (DNA): TGTGCCAGCAGCGTAGTTGCTATAACCAATGAGCAGTTCTTC. The full variable domain, in which reference TRBV9 and TRBJ2-1 provide the parts outside the CDR3, is DSGVTQTPKHLITATGQRVTLRCSPRSGDLSVYWYQQSLDQGLQFLIQYYNGEERAKGNILERFSAQQFPDLHSELNLSSLELGDSALYFCASSVVAITNEQFFGPGTRLTVL.

The chain is built from TRBV7-9 and TRBJ1-2; TRBD1 might be the D (6 bases). V was clipped by 7 bases and J by 8 bases, with 14 bases between them. The length of the CDR3 is 12 residues. The germline CDR1 and CDR2 sequences are SEHNR and FQNEAQ (reference sequence). CDR3 DNA: TGTGCCAGCACCTCCGGGACACTCGGCTACACCTTC. Encoded protein: CASTSGTLGYTF.

The chain employs TRBV12-5 and TRBJ1-5; TRBD1 aligns across 9 bases. V shed 7 bases and J 7 bases; nucleotides not matched to a gene: 11. The CDR3 is made up of 15 amino acids. Germline CDR1 and CDR2: LGHNT and FRNRAP. The CDR3 DNA is TGTGCTAGTGCCTGGGGACAGGGCAGTGGGCAGCCCCAGCATTTT. It is translated as CASAWGQGSGQPQHF. The variable domain in full, completed from reference TRBV12-5 and TRBJ1-5, reads DARVTQTPRHKVTEMGQEVTMRCQPILGHNTVFWYRQTMMQGLELLAYFRNRAPLDDSGMPKDRFSAEMPDATLATLKIQPSEPRDSAVYFCASAWGQGSGQPQHFGDGTRLSIL.

The V call is TRBV5-4, the J call TRBJ1-2; 9 nucleotides line up with TRBD1. Looked up from germline, CDR1 is SGHNT and CDR2 is YYREEE (reference sequence). The CDR3 length is 14 residues. The junction had 4 bases not matched to a gene; V was cut back by 4 bases and J by 3 bases. DNA for the CDR3: TGTGCCAGCAGCCCGACAGGGGGGGACTATGGCTACACCTTC. Its protein is CASSPTGGDYGYTF.

This chain joins TRBV9 and TRBJ2-1; TRBD2 aligns across 11 bases. V shed 4 bases and J 2 bases; nucleotides not matched to a gene: 5. The CDR3 has 16 amino acids. Germline V gene sequence: CDR1 SGDLS, CDR2 YYNGEE. The CDR3, as DNA: TGTGCCAGCAGCAAAATAGCGGGAGGGCCCTACAATGAGCAGTTCTTC. Translation gives CASSKIAGGPYNEQFF.

The chain joins TRBV27 to TRBJ1-1; perhaps TRBD1 as D (6 bases). V was pared by 6 bases and J by 4 bases, with 12 bases between. The CDR3 covers 13 residues. Germline CDR1 reads MNHEY; CDR2 reads SMNVEV (reference sequence). The CDR3: CASSRVRGTEAFF. CDR3 in DNA: TGTGCCAGCAGCCGAGTCAGGGGCACTGAAGCTTTCTTT.

The chain links TRBV5-5 to TRBJ2-5; D remains ambiguous. This CDR3 contains 14 residues. The V gene's germline CDR1 is SGHKS and CDR2 YYEKEE (reference sequence). Deletions cut 1 base from V and 3 bases from J, with 10 bases between. CDR3 DNA: TGTGCCAGCAGCTTGTGGGCAGGCGAAGAGACCCAGTACTTC. Translating it yields CASSLWAGEETQYF.

The V and J genes are TRBV5-8 and TRBJ2-1, with D maybe TRBD2 (6 bases). Germline CDR1 reads SGHTS; CDR2 reads YDEGEE. The CDR3 runs 15 residues. Deletions cut 2 bases from V and 2 bases from J, with 11 bases between. The CDR3 reads CASSLGGGAYNEQFF. The CDR3 DNA sequence: TGTGCCAGCAGCTTAGGCGGCGGGGCCTACAATGAGCAGTTCTTC.

This clone has a handful of counts. The J gene is TRBJ2-2, the V gene TRBV24-1; 8 bases fit TRBD1. The junction had 4 bases not matched to a gene; V was cut back by 4 bases and J by 1 base. Germline V gene sequence: CDR1 KGHDR, CDR2 SFDVKD. The CDR3 spans 16 residues. The CDR3 bases are TGTGCCACCAGTGAGACACAGGGGGGGAACACCGGGGAGCTGTTTTTT. It codes for CATSETQGGNTGELFF.

V usage is TRBV7-2 and J usage is TRBJ1-1; no clear D gene. V dropped 5 bases and J dropped 3 bases, with 13 bases sitting between them. Looked up from germline, CDR1 is SGHTA and CDR2 is FQGNSA. This CDR3 region has 14 residues. The CDR3 DNA reads as TGTGCCAGCAGCCTATGTTTGTGCGACACTGAAGCTTTCTTT. Its protein is CASSLCLCDTEAFF.

The V call is TRBV18, the J call TRBJ2-7, with a possible D match to TRBD2 (5 bases). This CDR3 spans 16 amino acids. With 0 bases removed from V and 0 bases from J, the gap between germline ends came to 12 bases. From germline, CDR1 is KGHSH and CDR2 LQKENI. The CDR3 coding sequence is TGTGCCAGCTCACCACCTATCTCGGGGATCTCCTACGAGCAGTACTTC. As protein: CASSPPISGISYEQYF.

The CDR3 DNA reads TGTGCCAGCAGCTCAGGACAGCTCCCTATGGACACTGAAGCTTTCTTT. It yields the protein CASSSGQLPMDTEAFF. This chain links TRBV7-9 with TRBJ1-1; D is perhaps TRBD1 (6 bases). Germline V lookup: CDR1 SEHNR, CDR2 FQNEAQ (reference sequence). The CDR3 length is 16 residues. V lost 4 bases, J lost 3 bases, and 18 bases lay in between.

The rearrangement links TRBV11-2 to TRBJ1-2, with 10 bases that match TRBD1. Unmatched junction bases numbered 10, after V lost 5 bases and J lost 7 bases. The CDR3 has 15 amino acids. Germline CDR1 SGHAT, CDR2 FQNNGV. The CDR3 sequence: CASSERQGALGGYTF. The DNA for the CDR3 is TGTGCCAGCAGCGAAAGACAGGGGGCATTGGGTGGCTACACCTTC.

The rearrangement joins TRBV12-5 to TRBJ1-5, with 9 bases aligning to TRBD1. The germline CDR1 and CDR2 sequences are LGHNT and FRNRAP. The CDR3 sequence is 14 residues long. V gave up 5 bases and J gave up 7 bases; unmatched junction bases: 6. CDR3 amino acids: CASGPGTGNQPQHF. DNA for the CDR3: TGTGCTAGTGGTCCCGGGACAGGGAACCAGCCCCAGCATTTT.

The chain combines TRBV7-2 with TRBJ2-7, with TRBD2 matching over 11 bases. V dropped 1 base and J dropped 2; count of bases not matched to a gene: 7. This CDR3 region has 17 residues. Germline-derived CDR1 and CDR2 are SGHTA and FQGNSA. CDR3 DNA sequence: TGTGCCAGCAGCTTAGTGCTAGCGGGAGGCCTCCCCTACGAGCAGTACTTC. It yields the protein CASSLVLAGGLPYEQYF. Filled out from reference TRBV7-2 and TRBJ2-7, the complete variable domain reads GAGVSQSPSNKVTEKGKDVELRCDPISGHTALYWYRQSLGQGLEFLIYFQGNSAPDKSGLPSDRFSAERTGGSVSTLTIQRTQQEDSAVYLCASSLVLAGGLPYEQYFGPGTRLTVT.

The rearrangement links TRBV5-1 to TRBJ2-3; 8 bases are shared with TRBD2. CDR3 size: 15 residues. Trimming cost V 0 bases and J 4 bases; bases outside gene matches: 4. Germline V gene lookup returns CDR1 SGHRS and CDR2 YFSETQ. The CDR3 nucleotides are TGCGCCAGCAGCTTGGTAGCGGGGAAGGCAGATACGCAGTATTTT. Encoded protein: CASSLVAGKADTQYF.